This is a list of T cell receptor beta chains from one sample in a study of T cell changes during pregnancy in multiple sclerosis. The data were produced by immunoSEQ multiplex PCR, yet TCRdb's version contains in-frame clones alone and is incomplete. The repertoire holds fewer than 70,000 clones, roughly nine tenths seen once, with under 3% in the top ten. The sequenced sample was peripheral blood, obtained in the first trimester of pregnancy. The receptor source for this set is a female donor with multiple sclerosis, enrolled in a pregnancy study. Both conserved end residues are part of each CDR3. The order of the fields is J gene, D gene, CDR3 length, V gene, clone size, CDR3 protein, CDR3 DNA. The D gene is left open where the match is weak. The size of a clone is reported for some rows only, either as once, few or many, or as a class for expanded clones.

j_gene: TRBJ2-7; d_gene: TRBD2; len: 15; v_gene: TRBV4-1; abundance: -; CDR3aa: CASSQDPSGKYEQYF; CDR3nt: TGCGCCAGCAGCCAAGATCCTAGCGGGAAGTACGAGCAGTACTTC
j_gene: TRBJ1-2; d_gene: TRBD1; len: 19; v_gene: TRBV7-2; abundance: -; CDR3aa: CASSLRSGTGGLQAHGYTF; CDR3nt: TGTGCCAGCAGCTTGCGGTCTGGGACAGGGGGTCTTCAGGCACATGGCTACACCTTC
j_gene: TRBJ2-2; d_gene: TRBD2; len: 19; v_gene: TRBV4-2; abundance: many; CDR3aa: CASSPLRTSGGAESGELFF; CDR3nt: TGTGCCAGCAGCCCCCTACGGACTAGCGGGGGGGCCGAGAGCGGGGAGCTGTTTTTT
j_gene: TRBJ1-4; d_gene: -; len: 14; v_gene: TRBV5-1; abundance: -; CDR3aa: CASSLGEVNEKLFF; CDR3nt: TGCGCCAGCAGCTTGGGAGAAGTTAATGAAAAACTGTTTTTT
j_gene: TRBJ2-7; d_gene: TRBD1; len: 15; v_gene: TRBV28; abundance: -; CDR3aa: CASSAPGQFSYEQYF; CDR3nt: TGTGCCAGCAGTGCACCGGGACAGTTTTCCTACGAGCAGTACTTC
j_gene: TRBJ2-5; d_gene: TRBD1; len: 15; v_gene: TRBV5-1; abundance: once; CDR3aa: CASNTGQGAGETQYF; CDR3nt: TGCGCCAGCAATACCGGACAGGGGGCGGGGGAGACCCAGTACTTC
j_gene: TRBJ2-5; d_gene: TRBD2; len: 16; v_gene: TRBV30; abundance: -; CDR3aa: CAWSPGLAVGQETQYF; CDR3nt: TGTGCCTGGAGTCCAGGACTAGCGGTCGGACAAGAGACCCAGTACTTC
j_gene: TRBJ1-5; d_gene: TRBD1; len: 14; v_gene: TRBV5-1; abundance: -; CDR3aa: CASGTGTEDQPQHF; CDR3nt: TGCGCCAGCGGGACCGGGACAGAAGATCAGCCCCAGCATTTT
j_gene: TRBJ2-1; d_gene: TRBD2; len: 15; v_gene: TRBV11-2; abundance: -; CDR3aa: CASRSLAGGPNEQFF; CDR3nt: TGTGCCAGCAGATCCTTAGCGGGAGGGCCAAATGAGCAGTTCTTC
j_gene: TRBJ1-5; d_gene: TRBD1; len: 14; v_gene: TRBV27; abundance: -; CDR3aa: CASKQGVAHQPQHF; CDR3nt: TGTGCCAGCAAACAGGGGGTAGCCCATCAGCCCCAGCATTTT
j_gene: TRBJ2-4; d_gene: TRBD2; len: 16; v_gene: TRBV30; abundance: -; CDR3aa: CAWSVLAGYDKNIQYF; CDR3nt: TGTGCCTGGAGTGTACTAGCGGGGTATGACAAAAACATTCAGTACTTC
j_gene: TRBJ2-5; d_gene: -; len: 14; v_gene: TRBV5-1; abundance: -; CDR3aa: CASSFHRDRETQYF; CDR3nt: TGCGCCAGCAGCTTTCACCGGGATCGGGAGACCCAGTACTTC
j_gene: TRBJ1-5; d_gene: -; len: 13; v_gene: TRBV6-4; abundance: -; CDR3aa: CASREEFNQPQHF; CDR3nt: TGTGCCAGCAGAGAGGAATTCAATCAGCCCCAGCATTTT
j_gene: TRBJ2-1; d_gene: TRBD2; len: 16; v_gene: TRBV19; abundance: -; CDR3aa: CASSTAGLAAYNEQFF; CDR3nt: TGTGCCAGTAGTACCGCGGGGCTAGCGGCTTACAATGAGCAGTTCTTC
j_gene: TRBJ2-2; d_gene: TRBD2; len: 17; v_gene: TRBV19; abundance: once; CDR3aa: CASSISGGVANTGELFF; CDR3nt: TGTGCCAGTAGTATTAGCGGGGGGGTCGCGAACACCGGGGAGCTGTTTTTT
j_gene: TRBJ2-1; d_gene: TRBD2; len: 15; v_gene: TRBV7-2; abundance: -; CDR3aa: CASSLGPAGGSEQFF; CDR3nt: TGTGCCAGCAGCTTAGGTCCAGCGGGGGGGAGTGAGCAGTTCTTC
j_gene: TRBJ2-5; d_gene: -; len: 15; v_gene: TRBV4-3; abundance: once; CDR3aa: CASSQGKGRRETQYF; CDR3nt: TGCGCCAGCAGCCAAGGCAAAGGGAGGAGAGAGACCCAGTACTTC
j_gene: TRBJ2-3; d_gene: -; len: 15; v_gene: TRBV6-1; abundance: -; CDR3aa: CASSRRERSTDTQYF; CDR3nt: TGTGCCAGCAGTCGACGGGAAAGGAGCACAGATACGCAGTATTTT
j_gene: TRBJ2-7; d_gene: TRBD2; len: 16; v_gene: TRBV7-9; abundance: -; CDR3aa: CASSLRLAGGSAEQYF; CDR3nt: TGTGCCAGCAGCCTTAGACTAGCGGGAGGAAGCGCCGAGCAGTACTTC
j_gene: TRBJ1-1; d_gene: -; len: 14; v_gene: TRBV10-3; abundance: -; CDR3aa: CAISEFGTSTEAFF; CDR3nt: TGTGCCATCAGTGAGTTTGGGACATCCACTGAAGCTTTCTTT
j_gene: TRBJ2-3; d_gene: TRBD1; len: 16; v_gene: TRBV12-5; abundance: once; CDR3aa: CASGPRTGVNVDTQYF; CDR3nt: TGTGCTAGTGGTCCGCGGACAGGGGTCAACGTGGATACGCAGTATTTT
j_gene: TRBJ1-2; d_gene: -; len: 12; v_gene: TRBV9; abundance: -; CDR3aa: CASTDTGYGYTF; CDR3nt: TGTGCCAGCACCGATACAGGGTATGGCTACACCTTC
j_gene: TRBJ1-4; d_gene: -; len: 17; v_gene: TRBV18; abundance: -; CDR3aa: CASSSEQGLATNEKLFF; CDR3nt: TGTGCCAGCTCATCAGAACAGGGTCTTGCAACTAATGAAAAACTGTTTTTT
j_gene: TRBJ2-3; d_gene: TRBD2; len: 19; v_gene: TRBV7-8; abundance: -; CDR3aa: CASSLPSRTSGVITDTQYF; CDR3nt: TGTGCCAGCAGCTTACCCTCCAGGACTAGCGGGGTCATCACAGATACGCAGTATTTT
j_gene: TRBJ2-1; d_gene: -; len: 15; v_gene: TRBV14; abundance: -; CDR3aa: CASSQDRLGDNEQFF; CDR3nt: TGTGCCAGCAGCCAAGATCGGTTGGGAGACAATGAGCAGTTCTTC
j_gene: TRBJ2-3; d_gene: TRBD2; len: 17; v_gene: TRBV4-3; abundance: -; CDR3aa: CASSLHRTSGGADTQYF; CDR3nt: TGCGCCAGCAGCCTCCATCGGACTAGCGGGGGAGCAGATACGCAGTATTTT
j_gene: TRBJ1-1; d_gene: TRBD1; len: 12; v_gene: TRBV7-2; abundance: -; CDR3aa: CASSLETGVAFF; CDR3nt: TGTGCCAGCAGCTTAGAAACAGGGGTGGCTTTCTTT
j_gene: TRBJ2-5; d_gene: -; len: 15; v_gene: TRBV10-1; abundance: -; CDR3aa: CASSDSRQLQETQYF; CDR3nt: TGCGCCAGCAGTGACTCCCGACAGCTTCAAGAGACCCAGTACTTC
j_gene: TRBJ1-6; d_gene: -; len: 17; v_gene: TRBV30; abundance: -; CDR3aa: CAWSSYRTSSYNSPLHF; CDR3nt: TGTGCCTGGAGTAGTTACAGGACCAGCTCCTATAATTCACCCCTCCACTTT
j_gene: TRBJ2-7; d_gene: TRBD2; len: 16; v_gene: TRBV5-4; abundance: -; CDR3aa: CASSDGQSGSRFEQYF; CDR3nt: TGTGCCAGCAGCGACGGGCAAAGCGGGAGTCGGTTCGAGCAGTACTTC
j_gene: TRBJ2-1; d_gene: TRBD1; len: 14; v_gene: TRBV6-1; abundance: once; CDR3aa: CASSASQGYNEQFF; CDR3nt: TGTGCCAGCAGTGCTTCACAGGGGTACAATGAGCAGTTCTTC
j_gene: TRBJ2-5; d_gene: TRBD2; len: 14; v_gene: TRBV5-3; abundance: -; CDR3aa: CARSPGGPQETQYF; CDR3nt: TGTGCCAGAAGCCCGGGGGGTCCTCAAGAGACCCAGTACTTC
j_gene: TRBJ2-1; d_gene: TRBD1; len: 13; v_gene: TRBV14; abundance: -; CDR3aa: CASSQALMTGIFF; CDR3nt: TGTGCCAGCAGCCAAGCCCTCATGACAGGGATCTTCTTC
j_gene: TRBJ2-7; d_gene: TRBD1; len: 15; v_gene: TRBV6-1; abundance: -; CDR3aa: CASSETGTGGYEQYF; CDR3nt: TGTGCCAGCAGTGAAACCGGGACAGGGGGCTACGAGCAGTACTTC
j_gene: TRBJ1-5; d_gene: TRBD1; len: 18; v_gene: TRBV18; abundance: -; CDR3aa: CASARTGWGDLSNQPQHF; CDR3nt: TGTGCCAGCGCCAGGACAGGGTGGGGAGACCTTAGCAATCAGCCCCAGCATTTT
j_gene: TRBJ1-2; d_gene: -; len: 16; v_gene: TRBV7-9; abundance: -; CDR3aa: CASSPLTRVANYGYTF; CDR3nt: TGTGCCAGCAGCCCCCTGACGAGGGTAGCTAACTATGGCTACACCTTC
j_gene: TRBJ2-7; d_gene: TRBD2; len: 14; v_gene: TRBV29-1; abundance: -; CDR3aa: CSAAALAGAGEQYF; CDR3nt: TGCAGCGCAGCGGCACTAGCGGGAGCTGGCGAGCAGTACTTC